This TCR beta chain was captured in a study of blood T cell repertoires in COVID-19. Generated by immunoSEQ multiplex PCR, the TCRdb table keeps only in-frame clones and is missing some. Here the sample spans under 350,000 clones, around 86% being singletons. The V gene lost 8 bases and the J gene lost 0 bases, with 7 bases spanning the gap. The CDR3 contains 13 residues. The specimen was peripheral blood. The receptor's source is a man aged 50 or older with acute or convalescent COVID-19. The rearrangement joins TRBV12-3 or TRBV12-4 to TRBJ1-4; possibly TRBD1 for D (5 bases). This chain's CDR3 is CASSGTTNEKLFF. In nucleotides, the CDR3 is TGTGCCAGCTCAGGGACAACTAATGAAAAACTGTTTTTT.